This TCR beta chain was retrieved from a study of CD8 T cells in ankylosing spondylitis (TCRdb year 2017). About the investigation overall: T cell receptor beta repertoires were profiled in healthy donors and ankylosing spondylitis patients so that disease-linked TCR variants could be found. The whole study cohort included 85 to 120 healthy donors and around 25 ankylosing spondylitis patients. Peripheral blood was sampled, and synovial fluid was additionally collected from ankylosing spondylitis patients.

From cysteine to phenylalanine, the CDR3 is 14 amino acids long. The kept DNA is CDR3 alone, 42 bases in frame from the first base. Deletion took 4 bases off V and 4 bases off J, with a span of 14 bases between the germline ends. From a lookup of the germline V gene (reference sequence), CDR1 and CDR2 are SEHNR and FQNEAQ. Summary of the overall study and its limitations: Blood from ankylosing spondylitis patients appeared to be characterized by a TCR beta motif made up of several highly homologous amino acid variants. In peripheral blood, the disease-linked clones were found at relatively low frequencies and had a CD8+ phenotype. Significant enrichment of the disease-linked clones was reported in matched synovial fluid samples from ankylosing spondylitis patients. Some motif variants had previously been reported in the synovial fluid and blood of reactive arthritis patients, which suggests shared mechanisms of disease initiation.

Sequencing used an Illumina HiSeq 2500. Quantitative 5'-RACE with molecular barcodes was used to prepare TCR beta libraries. Turning to the authors' computational methods: To identify disease-linked TCR variants, a new computational method was used, one built on a probabilistic model of VDJ rearrangement. The public reads were quality trimmed at Q25 with fastp and then assembled into clones with MiXCR by TCRdb, keeping productive beta chains. Merged by CDR3 protein, the rows form single entries marked with the most common genes and DNA. What appears here as the V and J calls and clone size reflects TCRdb's work, not the paper's. For this sample the table gives about 160,000 distinct CDR3 sequences, of which 40% to 50% were detected only once. The leading ten clones occupy 15% of the sample. For each ankylosing spondylitis patient, the synovial fluid sample was matched to a blood sample from that same patient.

This clonotype was detected only a few times. The target of this receptor is not known. Base qualities are not provided; no much larger clone lies one nucleotide away. The sequence came from a male donor with ankylosing spondylitis. Sequencing was performed on synovial fluid, either unsorted or a sorted T cell fraction (not recorded which). The rearrangement combines TRBV7-9 with TRBJ2-7; the D gene is perhaps TRBD2, on 5 matching bases. This receptor has the CDR3 CASSSSPSGYEQYF. The DNA is TGTGCCAGCAGCTCTAGCCCATCAGGATACGAGCAGTACTTC.